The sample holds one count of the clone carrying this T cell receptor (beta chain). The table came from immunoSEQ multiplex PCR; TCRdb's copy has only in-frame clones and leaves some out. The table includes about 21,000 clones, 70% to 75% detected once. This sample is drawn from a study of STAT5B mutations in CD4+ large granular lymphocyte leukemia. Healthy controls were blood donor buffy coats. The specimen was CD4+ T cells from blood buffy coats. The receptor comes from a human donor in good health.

The DNA for the CDR3 is TGTGCCAGCACGGGACGGTTCAACACTGAAGCTTTCTTT. It codes for CASTGRFNTEAFF. The chain has TRBV27 and TRBJ1-1; possible D gene TRBD1, 5 bases. The CDR3 has 13 residues. Deletions cut 7 bases from V and 2 bases from J, with 11 bases between. Germline loops: CDR1 MNHEY, CDR2 SMNVEV (reference sequence).